This is a list of T cell receptor beta chains from one sample in a study of graft-versus-host responses after intestinal transplantation. TCRdb keeps only in-frame clones here, not all; method: immunoSEQ multiplex PCR. The sample lists about 12,000 clones, around 88% occurring once. Sequencing used PBMCs, obtained roughly 130 days after transplant. The receptors here all came from a human patient who received an intestinal transplant, so some T cells may come from the graft donor. Each CDR3 is given with its conserved first and last residue. Each record gives: J gene, V gene, clone size, D gene, CDR3 protein, CDR3 DNA. The D gene is left open where the match is weak. Size tells how often a clone was seen (once, few, many) or the class of an expanded clone, and some rows leave it out.

J gene: TRBJ1-2
V gene: TRBV6-9
clone size: -
D gene: -
CDR3 protein: CASSLGRGYTF
CDR3 DNA: TGTGCCAGCAGTTTAGGACGTGGCTACACCTTC

J gene: TRBJ1-5
V gene: TRBV6-5
clone size: -
D gene: -
CDR3 protein: CASSYGGVGQPQHF
CDR3 DNA: TGTGCCAGCAGTTACGGCGGGGTAGGGCAGCCCCAGCATTTT

J gene: TRBJ1-1
V gene: TRBV9
clone size: few
D gene: -
CDR3 protein: CASSVDRDTEAFF
CDR3 DNA: TGTGCCAGCAGCGTAGACAGGGACACTGAAGCTTTCTTT

J gene: TRBJ1-5
V gene: TRBV6-4
clone size: -
D gene: -
CDR3 protein: CASSDSENQPQHF
CDR3 DNA: TGTGCCAGCAGTGACTCTGAGAATCAGCCCCAGCATTTT

J gene: TRBJ1-2
V gene: TRBV7-8
clone size: few
D gene: -
CDR3 protein: CASSLRGRTQSASGYTF
CDR3 DNA: TGTGCCAGCAGCTTAAGGGGAAGGACTCAATCGGCCTCGGGCTACACCTTC

J gene: TRBJ1-1
V gene: TRBV6-5
clone size: -
D gene: -
CDR3 protein: CASLDTTRGVAFF
CDR3 DNA: TGTGCCAGCCTGGACACAACAAGGGGGGTAGCTTTCTTT

J gene: TRBJ2-7
V gene: TRBV5-1
clone size: -
D gene: -
CDR3 protein: CASSLTQGGEQYF
CDR3 DNA: TGCGCCAGCAGCCTAACTCAGGGGGGCGAGCAGTACTTC

J gene: TRBJ2-5
V gene: TRBV6-1
clone size: -
D gene: -
CDR3 protein: CASSGQVQETQYF
CDR3 DNA: TGTGCCAGCAGTGGACAGGTCCAAGAGACCCAGTACTTC

J gene: TRBJ2-7
V gene: TRBV10-2
clone size: -
D gene: TRBD1
CDR3 protein: CASSDPDRDYEQYF
CDR3 DNA: TGCGCCAGCAGTGACCCGGACAGGGACTACGAGCAGTACTTC

J gene: TRBJ2-7
V gene: TRBV19
clone size: -
D gene: -
CDR3 protein: CASSILGSDAYEQYF
CDR3 DNA: TGTGCCAGTAGTATTCTGGGCAGCGATGCCTACGAGCAGTACTTC

J gene: TRBJ2-5
V gene: TRBV7-8
clone size: -
D gene: -
CDR3 protein: CASSLRWGETQYF
CDR3 DNA: TGTGCCAGCAGCTTGAGGTGGGGGGAGACCCAGTACTTC

J gene: TRBJ1-3
V gene: TRBV28
clone size: -
D gene: -
CDR3 protein: CASSFGNTIYF
CDR3 DNA: TGTGCCAGCAGTTTCGGAAACACCATATATTTT

J gene: TRBJ2-5
V gene: TRBV7-8
clone size: -
D gene: TRBD2
CDR3 protein: CASSFLSLAGVRETQYF
CDR3 DNA: TGTGCCAGCAGCTTCCTTTCCCTAGCGGGAGTAAGAGAGACCCAGTACTTC

J gene: TRBJ2-3
V gene: TRBV29-1
clone size: -
D gene: -
CDR3 protein: CSVDTWLDPFTDTQYF
CDR3 DNA: TGCAGCGTTGATACCTGGCTGGATCCCTTCACAGATACGCAGTATTTT

J gene: TRBJ2-7
V gene: TRBV15
clone size: once
D gene: TRBD1
CDR3 protein: CATAGGTSSYEQYF
CDR3 DNA: TGTGCCACCGCAGGGGGAACAAGCTCCTACGAGCAGTACTTC

J gene: TRBJ2-6
V gene: TRBV28
clone size: -
D gene: -
CDR3 protein: CASSRRPGAGANVLTF
CDR3 DNA: TGTGCCAGCAGTCGCCGCCCAGGGGCTGGGGCCAACGTCCTGACTTTC

J gene: TRBJ2-7
V gene: TRBV19
clone size: -
D gene: -
CDR3 protein: CASSIPRGEQYF
CDR3 DNA: TGTGCCAGTAGTATACCTAGGGGTGAGCAGTACTTC

J gene: TRBJ2-7
V gene: TRBV9
clone size: -
D gene: -
CDR3 protein: CASSVGGHNSYEQYF
CDR3 DNA: TGTGCCAGCAGCGTAGGGGGACACAACTCCTACGAGCAGTACTTC

J gene: TRBJ2-5
V gene: TRBV14
clone size: -
D gene: -
CDR3 protein: CASSQGGQASQETQYF
CDR3 DNA: TGTGCCAGCAGCCAAGGGGGCCAGGCTTCCCAAGAGACCCAGTACTTC

J gene: TRBJ2-3
V gene: TRBV30
clone size: -
D gene: TRBD1
CDR3 protein: CVLEDRGLTDTQYF
CDR3 DNA: TGTGTTCTCGAGGACAGGGGGCTTACAGATACGCAGTATTTT

J gene: TRBJ2-6
V gene: TRBV2
clone size: once
D gene: -
CDR3 protein: CASSTPCYRYKSRANVLTF
CDR3 DNA: TGTGCCAGCAGTACCCCATGTTACCGATACAAAAGTCGGGCCAACGTCCTGACTTTC

J gene: TRBJ1-1
V gene: TRBV4-2
clone size: -
D gene: -
CDR3 protein: CASSQDMENTEAFF
CDR3 DNA: TGTGCCAGCAGCCAAGATATGGAAAACACTGAAGCTTTCTTT

J gene: TRBJ1-2
V gene: TRBV7-3
clone size: -
D gene: -
CDR3 protein: CASSSQEGFGYTF
CDR3 DNA: TGTGCCAGCAGCTCCCAGGAGGGGTTTGGCTACACCTTC

J gene: TRBJ1-3
V gene: TRBV18
clone size: -
D gene: -
CDR3 protein: CASSPLQGRADGNTIYF
CDR3 DNA: TGTGCCAGCTCACCACTACAGGGACGGGCCGATGGAAACACCATATATTTT

J gene: TRBJ1-6
V gene: TRBV19
clone size: -
D gene: -
CDR3 protein: CASNQDGYNSPLHF
CDR3 DNA: TGTGCCAGTAATCAGGACGGATATAATTCACCCCTCCACTTT

J gene: TRBJ2-7
V gene: TRBV27
clone size: -
D gene: TRBD1
CDR3 protein: CASSPTGQPQQYF
CDR3 DNA: TGTGCCAGCAGTCCTACGGGACAGCCCCAGCAGTACTTC

J gene: TRBJ2-7
V gene: TRBV6-5
clone size: once
D gene: -
CDR3 protein: CASSYSISAYEQYF
CDR3 DNA: TGTGCCAGCAGTTACTCGATTTCCGCCTACGAGCAGTACTTC

J gene: TRBJ2-7
V gene: TRBV6-4
clone size: -
D gene: -
CDR3 protein: CASSPQGSSYEQYF
CDR3 DNA: TGTGCCAGCAGTCCCCAGGGGAGCTCCTACGAGCAGTACTTC

J gene: TRBJ1-5
V gene: TRBV6-5
clone size: -
D gene: -
CDR3 protein: CASSYTHSPYQPQHF
CDR3 DNA: TGTGCCAGCAGTTACACCCATTCCCCGTATCAGCCCCAGCATTTT

J gene: TRBJ2-7
V gene: TRBV29-1
clone size: -
D gene: -
CDR3 protein: CSVEVTYEQYF
CDR3 DNA: TGCAGCGTTGAAGTGACCTACGAGCAGTACTTC

J gene: TRBJ2-1
V gene: TRBV30
clone size: -
D gene: TRBD2
CDR3 protein: CAWRGELAGVIWANEQFF
CDR3 DNA: TGTGCCTGGAGGGGGGAACTAGCGGGAGTTATTTGGGCTAATGAGCAGTTCTTC

J gene: TRBJ2-7
V gene: TRBV11-3
clone size: -
D gene: -
CDR3 protein: CASSLEGGEQYF
CDR3 DNA: TGTGCCAGCAGCTTGGAAGGGGGCGAGCAGTACTTC

J gene: TRBJ2-3
V gene: TRBV28
clone size: -
D gene: -
CDR3 protein: CASSLDGLDTQYF
CDR3 DNA: TGTGCCAGCAGTTTAGACGGGTTGGATACGCAGTATTTT

J gene: TRBJ1-1
V gene: TRBV6-8
clone size: -
D gene: -
CDR3 protein: CASSSTTGMNTEAFF
CDR3 DNA: TGTGCCAGCAGTTCCACGACAGGAATGAACACTGAAGCTTTCTTT

J gene: TRBJ2-5
V gene: TRBV28
clone size: -
D gene: -
CDR3 protein: CASSFPWTGQETQYF
CDR3 DNA: TGTGCCAGCAGTTTCCCTTGGACTGGGCAAGAGACCCAGTACTTC

J gene: TRBJ2-7
V gene: TRBV30
clone size: -
D gene: TRBD2
CDR3 protein: CAWRDIAGGFYEQYF
CDR3 DNA: TGTGCCTGGAGGGATATAGCGGGAGGATTTTACGAGCAGTACTTC

J gene: TRBJ1-1
V gene: TRBV5-6
clone size: -
D gene: -
CDR3 protein: CASSLDGLNTEAFF
CDR3 DNA: TGTGCCAGCAGCTTGGACGGGTTGAACACTGAAGCTTTCTTT

J gene: TRBJ2-7
V gene: TRBV2
clone size: -
D gene: -
CDR3 protein: CASSVLHEQYF
CDR3 DNA: TGTGCCAGCAGTGTTCTGCATGAGCAGTACTTC

J gene: TRBJ2-5
V gene: TRBV6-1
clone size: -
D gene: -
CDR3 protein: CASTGNLGETQYF
CDR3 DNA: TGTGCCAGCACAGGGAATTTGGGAGAGACCCAGTACTTC

J gene: TRBJ2-4
V gene: TRBV14
clone size: -
D gene: -
CDR3 protein: CASSQAHRGAKNIQYF
CDR3 DNA: TGTGCCAGCAGCCAAGCTCATAGGGGGGCCAAAAACATTCAGTACTTC

J gene: TRBJ1-5
V gene: TRBV9
clone size: once
D gene: -
CDR3 protein: CASSGQAGDQPQHF
CDR3 DNA: TGTGCCAGCAGCGGACAAGCAGGGGATCAGCCCCAGCATTTT

J gene: TRBJ2-1
V gene: TRBV28
clone size: -
D gene: -
CDR3 protein: CASSFPNEQFF
CDR3 DNA: TGTGCCAGCAGTTTCCCCAATGAGCAGTTCTTC

J gene: TRBJ2-5
V gene: TRBV6-5
clone size: -
D gene: -
CDR3 protein: CVSSWTRGAETQYF
CDR3 DNA: TGTGTCAGCAGTTGGACACGGGGGGCAGAGACCCAGTACTTC

J gene: TRBJ2-7
V gene: TRBV6-5
clone size: -
D gene: -
CDR3 protein: CASSYSISAYEQYF
CDR3 DNA: TGTGCTAGCAGTTACTCGATTTCCGCCTACGAGCAGTACTTC

J gene: TRBJ2-7
V gene: TRBV27
clone size: -
D gene: TRBD2
CDR3 protein: CASRGLAGGDYEQYF
CDR3 DNA: TGTGCCAGCCGTGGGCTAGCGGGAGGGGACTACGAGCAGTACTTC